One sample yielded the 17 T cell receptor beta chains listed below, sequenced in a study of T cells in narcolepsy. Data came from immunoSEQ multiplex PCR; TCRdb stores just in-frame clones and leaves some out. The sample lists some 35,000 clones; around 84% were seen once. Sequenced: memory (CD45RA-) CD4+ T cells from blood. The receptors were gathered from a human donor in good health.

In regard to this clone: Because the CDR3 is missing its conserved closing phenylalanine or tryptophan, this is likely a read error. The chain has TRBV2 and TRBJ1-2; D unclear. CDR3 length: 14 residues. V was pared by 0 bases and J by 3 bases, with 8 bases between. Looked up from germline, CDR1 is SNHLY and CDR2 is FYNNEI. The CDR3 here is CASSEARSDYGYTS. The CDR3 DNA reads as TGTGCCAGCAGTGAAGCCAGGTCCGACTATGGCTACACCTCC.

This rearrangement joins TRBV4-1 to TRBJ1-1; 7 bases are a match to TRBD1. V dropped 1 base and J dropped 4; count of bases not matched to a gene: 6. CDR1 MGHRA and CDR2 YSYEKL come from the germline V gene. The CDR3 runs 15 residues. CDR3 sequence reads: CASSQGIAGGTEAFF. CDR3 nucleotide sequence: TGCGCCAGCAGCCAAGGAATTGCAGGGGGCACTGAAGCTTTCTTT.

This chain connects TRBV2 to TRBJ2-6; the match to TRBD1 covers 9 bases. The CDR3 consists of 15 residues. Germline V gene sequence: CDR1 SNHLY, CDR2 FYNNEI. V dropped 8 bases and J dropped 2; count of bases not matched to a gene: 4. The CDR3 bases are TGTGCCAGCCAACACAGGGGGCCTGGGGCCAACGTCCTGACTTTC. Translating gives CASQHRGPGANVLTF.

The J gene is TRBJ2-2, the V gene TRBV19; 12 bases line up with TRBD2. CDR1 LNHDA and CDR2 SQIVND come from the germline V gene (reference sequence). The CDR3 is 17 residues long. V trimming: 5 bases; J trimming: 5 bases; junction bases outside the gene matches: 9. The CDR3 loop reads CASSESLAGGLTGELFF. Written as DNA, the CDR3 is TGTGCCAGTAGTGAAAGCCTAGCGGGGGGGCTAACCGGGGAGCTGTTTTTT.

J is TRBJ2-5 and V is TRBV30; TRBD2 is a possible D gene (5 bases). With 2 bases removed from V and 5 bases from J, the gap between germline ends came to 9 bases. CDR1 and CDR2 from the germline V gene are GTSNPN and SVGIG (reference sequence). This CDR3 contains 12 residues. The chain's CDR3 is CAWSPGSETQYF. The DNA for the CDR3 is TGTGCCTGGAGTCCGGGAAGTGAGACCCAGTACTTC.

The genes are TRBV19 and TRBJ2-5; D may match TRBD1 or TRBD2 (5 bases each). With 1 base removed from V and 4 bases from J, the gap between germline ends came to 16 bases. The CDR3 contains 16 residues. Looked up from germline, CDR1 is LNHDA and CDR2 is SQIVND (reference sequence). The DNA of the CDR3 is TGTGCCAGTAGTATAGGAAGTCGCGGGCAGGGAGAGACCCAGTACTTC. Translated, it gives CASSIGSRGQGETQYF.

The J gene is TRBJ2-1, the V gene TRBV10-1; TRBD2 agrees at 8 bases. V trimming: 6 bases; J trimming: 3 bases; junction bases outside the gene matches: 4. CDR1 WNHNN and CDR2 SYGVQD come from the germline V gene (reference sequence). The CDR3 is 14 amino acids. Here the CDR3 DNA reads TGCGCCAGCAGAGAGCGGGAGCTCTACAATGAGCAGTTCTTC. It translates to CASRERELYNEQFF.

The CDR3 is CASSEAVAGVEDTQYF. The CDR3 DNA sequence: TGTGCCAGCAGTGAAGCGGTAGCGGGAGTAGAGGATACGCAGTATTTT. This chain uses TRBV6-1 with TRBJ2-3; 9 bases line up with TRBD2. Looked up from germline, CDR1 is MNHNS and CDR2 is SASEGT. V lost 0 bases and J lost 6; bases outside the gene matches: 7. The CDR3 is 16 residues long.

Points on this clone: Because it lacks the conserved phenylalanine or tryptophan at the end, this CDR3 is likely a read error. V gene TRBV6-1 combines with J gene TRBJ2-7; a possible D gene is TRBD1 (5 bases). There are 13 residues in the CDR3. The V end was cut by 6 bases, the J end by 0 bases, with 9 bases between. From germline, CDR1 is MNHNS and CDR2 SASEGT. The CDR3 DNA follows: TGTGCCAGCAGAGCCGACAGCTCCTACGAGCAGTACCTC. Protein product: CASRADSSYEQYL.

V usage is TRBV7-2 and J usage is TRBJ1-5; D is unclear. The CDR3 is 13 residues long. Trimming cost V 4 bases and J 5 bases, with 9 bases left between them. Germline V lookup: CDR1 SGHTA, CDR2 FQGNSA. The CDR3 spells CASSSRGDQPQHF. CDR3 bases: TGTGCCAGCAGCTCCCGCGGGGATCAGCCCCAGCATTTT.

This chain connects TRBV5-4 to TRBJ2-6; no firm D call. CDR1 and CDR2 from the germline V gene are SGHNT and YYREEE (reference sequence). This CDR3 has 16 amino acids. Between the trimmed V and J ends, which lost 0 bases and 2 bases, there was a span of 9 bases. As DNA, the CDR3 is TGTGCCAGCAGCTTGGAGTGGGGAACTGGGGCCAACGTCCTGACTTTC. Translation: CASSLEWGTGANVLTF.

The J gene is TRBJ2-2, the V gene TRBV19; the match to TRBD2 covers 7 bases. Trimming removed 7 bases from V and 6 bases from J; junction bases left unmatched: 11. The CDR3 is 15 amino acids. Germline V gives CDR1 LNHDA, CDR2 SQIVND (reference sequence). CDR3 amino acids: CASTKSGIGAGELFF. The CDR3 nucleotides read TGTGCCAGTACGAAGAGCGGGATAGGGGCCGGGGAGCTGTTTTTT. The full variable domain, in which reference TRBV19 and TRBJ2-2 provide the parts outside the CDR3, is DGGITQSPKYLFRKEGQNVTLSCEQNLNHDAMYWYRQDPGQGLRLIYYSQIVNDFQKGDIAEGYSVSREKKESFPLTVTSAQKNPTAFYLCASTKSGIGAGELFFGEGSRLTVL.

This clone was detected only once. This chain links TRBV9 with TRBJ2-3; D is perhaps TRBD1 (5 bases). V lost 0 bases to trimming and J lost 0 bases, with 14 bases between them. CDR1 SGDLS and CDR2 YYNGEE come from the germline V gene. This CDR3 is built from 17 residues. This CDR3 reads CASSVGGSSGSTDTQYF. Here the CDR3 DNA reads TGTGCCAGCAGCGTAGGGGGCTCCTCAGGGAGCACAGATACGCAGTATTTT.

Comment on this clone: The same CDR3 can be traced to other DNA sequences in this sample. The J gene is TRBJ1-3, the V gene TRBV6-5; D is ambiguous. Germline lookup yields CDR1 MNHEY and CDR2 SVGAGI. The CDR3 length is 14 residues. With 7 bases removed from V and 4 bases from J, the gap between germline ends came to 14 bases. The CDR3 bases are TGTGCCAGCAACTCGGGCCGCTCCGGAAACACCATATATTTT. It encodes CASNSGRSGNTIYF.

This sequence joins TRBV19 and TRBJ2-5, with unresolved D. The J call may be faulty, since TRBJ2-7 better matches the DNA end. CDR1 and CDR2 from the germline V gene are LNHDA and SQIVND (reference sequence). The CDR3 is 12 residues long. Written as DNA, the CDR3 is TGTGCCAGCTCCGCCGGTACCTACGAGCAGTACTTC. It codes for CASSAGTYEQYF.

This clone was seen once. The chain joins TRBV5-8 to TRBJ2-3; TRBD2 matches at 7 bases. The CDR3 spans 14 residues. V lost 9 bases and J lost 1; bases outside the gene matches: 8. The V gene's germline CDR1 is SGHTS and CDR2 YDEGEE. CDR3 in DNA: TGTGCCAATAAACGGGGGGTGGGCACAGATACGCAGTATTTT. It encodes CANKRGVGTDTQYF.

This clone has just one count. The chain joins TRBV5-1 to TRBJ1-2; D unclear. The ends were cut back, 4 bases at V and 4 bases at J, with 11 bases in the middle. Germline V gives CDR1 SGHRS, CDR2 YFSETQ. The CDR3 loop spans 13 amino acids. The CDR3 DNA reads TGCGCCAGCAGCGCCACTATTTCCTATGGCTACACCTTC. Translation: CASSATISYGYTF.